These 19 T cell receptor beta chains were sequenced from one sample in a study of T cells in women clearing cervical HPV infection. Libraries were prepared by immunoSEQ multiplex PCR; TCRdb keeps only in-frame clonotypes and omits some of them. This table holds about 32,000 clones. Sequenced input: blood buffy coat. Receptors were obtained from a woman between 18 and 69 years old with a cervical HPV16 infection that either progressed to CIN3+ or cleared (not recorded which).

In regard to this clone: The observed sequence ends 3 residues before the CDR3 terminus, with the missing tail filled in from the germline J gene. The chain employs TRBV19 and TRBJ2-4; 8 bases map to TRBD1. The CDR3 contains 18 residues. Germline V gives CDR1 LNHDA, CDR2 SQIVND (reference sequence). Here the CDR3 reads CASSVSGTGYFLDYGQYF. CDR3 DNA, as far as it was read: TGTGCCAGTAGTGTCTCCGGGACAGGTTATTTCCTTGACTATGGT. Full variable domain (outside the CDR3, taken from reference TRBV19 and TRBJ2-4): DGGITQSPKYLFRKEGQNVTLSCEQNLNHDAMYWYRQDPGQGLRLIYYSQIVNDFQKGDIAEGYSVSREKKESFPLTVTSAQKNPTAFYLCASSVSGTGYFLDYGQYFGAGTRLSVL.

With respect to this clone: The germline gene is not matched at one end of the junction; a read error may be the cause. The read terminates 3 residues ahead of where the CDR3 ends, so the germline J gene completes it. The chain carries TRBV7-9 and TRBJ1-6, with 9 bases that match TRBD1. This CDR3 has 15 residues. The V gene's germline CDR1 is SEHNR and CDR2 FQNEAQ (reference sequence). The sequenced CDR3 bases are TGTTCCAGCAGCCAACAGGGACAGGGTAATTCGCCC. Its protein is CSSSQQGQGNSP. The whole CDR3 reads CSSSQQGQGNSPLHF.

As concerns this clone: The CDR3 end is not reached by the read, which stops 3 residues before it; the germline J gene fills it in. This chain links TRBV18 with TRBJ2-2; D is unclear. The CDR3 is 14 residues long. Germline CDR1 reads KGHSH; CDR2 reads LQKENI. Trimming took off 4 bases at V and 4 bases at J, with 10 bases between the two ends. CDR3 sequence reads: CASSLQMTTGELFF. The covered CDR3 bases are TGTGCCAGCTCACTACAGATGACCACCGGGGAG.

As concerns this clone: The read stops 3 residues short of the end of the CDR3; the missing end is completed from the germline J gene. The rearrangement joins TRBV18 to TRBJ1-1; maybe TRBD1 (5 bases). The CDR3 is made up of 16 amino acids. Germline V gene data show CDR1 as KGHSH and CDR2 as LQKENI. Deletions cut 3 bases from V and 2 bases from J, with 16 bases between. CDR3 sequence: CASSPGGGDLNTEAFF. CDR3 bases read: TGTGCCAGCTCACCTGGGGGGGGAGACCTCAACACTGAA. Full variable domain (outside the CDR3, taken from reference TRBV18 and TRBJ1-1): NAGVMQNPRHLVRRRGQEARLRCSPMKGHSHVYWYRQLPEEGLKFMVYLQKENIIDESGMPKERFSAEFPKEGPSILRIQQVVRGDSAAYFCASSPGGGDLNTEAFFGQGTRLTVV.

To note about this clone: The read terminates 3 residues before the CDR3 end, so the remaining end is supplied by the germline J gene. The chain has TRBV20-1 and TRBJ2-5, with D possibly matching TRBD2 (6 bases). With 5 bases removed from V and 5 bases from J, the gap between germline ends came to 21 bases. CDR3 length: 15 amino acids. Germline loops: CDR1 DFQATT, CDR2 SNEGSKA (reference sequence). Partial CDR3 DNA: TGCAGTGCTGACGGGTCGCTTCACAGCGGGGAGACC. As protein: CSADGSLHSGET. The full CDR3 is CSADGSLHSGETQYF.

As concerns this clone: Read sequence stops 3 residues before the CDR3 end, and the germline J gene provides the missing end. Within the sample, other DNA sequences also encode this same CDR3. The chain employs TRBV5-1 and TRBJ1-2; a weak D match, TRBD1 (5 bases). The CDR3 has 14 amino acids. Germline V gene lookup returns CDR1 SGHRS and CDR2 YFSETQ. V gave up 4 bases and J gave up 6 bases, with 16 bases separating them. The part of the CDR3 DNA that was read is TGCGCCAGCAGCCGAGAGGTAAGGGGCGATGGC. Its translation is CASSREVRGDG. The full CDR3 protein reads CASSREVRGDGYTF.

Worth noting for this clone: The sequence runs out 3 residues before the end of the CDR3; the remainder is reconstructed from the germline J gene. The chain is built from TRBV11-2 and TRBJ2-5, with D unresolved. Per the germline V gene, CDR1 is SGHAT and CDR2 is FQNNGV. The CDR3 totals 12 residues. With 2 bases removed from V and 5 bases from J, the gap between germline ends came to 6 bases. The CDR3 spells CASSLPSETQYF. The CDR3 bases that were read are TGTGCCAGCAGCTTACCGTCCGAGACC.

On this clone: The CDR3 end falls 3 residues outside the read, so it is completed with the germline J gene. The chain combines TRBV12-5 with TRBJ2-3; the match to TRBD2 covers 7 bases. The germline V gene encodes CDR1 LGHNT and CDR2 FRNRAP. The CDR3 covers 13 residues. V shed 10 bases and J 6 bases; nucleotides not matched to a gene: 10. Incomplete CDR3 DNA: TGTGCTACTGCGACTAGCAGGGTGGATACG. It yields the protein CATATSRVDT. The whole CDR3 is CATATSRVDTQYF.

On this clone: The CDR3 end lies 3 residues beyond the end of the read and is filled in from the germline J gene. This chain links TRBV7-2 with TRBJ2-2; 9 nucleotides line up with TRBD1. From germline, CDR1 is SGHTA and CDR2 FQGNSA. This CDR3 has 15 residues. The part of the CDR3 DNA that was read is TGTGCCAGCAGCTTAGTACAGGGGGCAACTGAAAAG. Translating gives CASSLVQGATEK. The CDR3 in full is CASSLVQGATEKLFF. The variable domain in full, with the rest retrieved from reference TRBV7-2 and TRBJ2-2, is GAGVSQSPSNKVTEKGKDVELRCDPISGHTALYWYRQSLGQGLEFLIYFQGNSAPDKSGLPSDRFSAERTGGSVSTLTIQRTQQEDSAVYLCASSLVQGATEKLFFGEGSRLTVL.

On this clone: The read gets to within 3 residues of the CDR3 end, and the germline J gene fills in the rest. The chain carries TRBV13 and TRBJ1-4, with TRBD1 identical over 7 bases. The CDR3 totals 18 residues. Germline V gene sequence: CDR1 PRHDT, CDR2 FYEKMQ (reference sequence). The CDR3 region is CASSAPPGTASGANVLFF. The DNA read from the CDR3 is TGTGCCAGCAGCGCCCCGCCCGGGACAGCGTCTGGGGCCAACGTA.

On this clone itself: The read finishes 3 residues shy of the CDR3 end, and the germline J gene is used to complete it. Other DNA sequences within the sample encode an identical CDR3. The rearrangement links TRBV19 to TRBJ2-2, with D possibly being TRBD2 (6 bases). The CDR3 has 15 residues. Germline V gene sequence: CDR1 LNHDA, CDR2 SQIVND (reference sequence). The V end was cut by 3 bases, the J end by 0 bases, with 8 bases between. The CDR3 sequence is CASSIGGANTGELFF. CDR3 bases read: TGTGCCAGTAGTATCGGGGGAGCGAACACCGGGGAG.

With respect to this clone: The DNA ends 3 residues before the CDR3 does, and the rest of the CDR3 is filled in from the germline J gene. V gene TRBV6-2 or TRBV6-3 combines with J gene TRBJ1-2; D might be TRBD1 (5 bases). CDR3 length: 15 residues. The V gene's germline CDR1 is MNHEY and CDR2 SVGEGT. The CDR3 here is CASSPSPGEYNDYTF. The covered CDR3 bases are TGTGCCAGCAGTCCCTCACCGGGGGAGTACAATGAC.

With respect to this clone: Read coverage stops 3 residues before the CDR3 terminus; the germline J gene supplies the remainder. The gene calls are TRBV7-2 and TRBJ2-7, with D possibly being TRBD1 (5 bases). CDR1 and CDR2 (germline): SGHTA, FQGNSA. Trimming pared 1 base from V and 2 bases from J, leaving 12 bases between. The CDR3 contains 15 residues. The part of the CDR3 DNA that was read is TGTGCCAGCAGCTTAGGCCCGCCAGGGCCCTACGAG. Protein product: CASSLGPPGPYE. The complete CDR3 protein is CASSLGPPGPYEQYF.

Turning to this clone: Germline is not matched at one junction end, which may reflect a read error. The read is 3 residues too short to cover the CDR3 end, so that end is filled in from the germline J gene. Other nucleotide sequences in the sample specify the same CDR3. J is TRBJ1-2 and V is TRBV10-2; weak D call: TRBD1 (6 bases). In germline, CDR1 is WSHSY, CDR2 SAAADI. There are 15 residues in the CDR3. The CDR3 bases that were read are TGCGCCAGCAGCGAGTCTGGGCAGGGGATTCGGGGC. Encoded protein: CASSESGQGIRG. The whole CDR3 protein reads CASSESGQGIRGYTF.

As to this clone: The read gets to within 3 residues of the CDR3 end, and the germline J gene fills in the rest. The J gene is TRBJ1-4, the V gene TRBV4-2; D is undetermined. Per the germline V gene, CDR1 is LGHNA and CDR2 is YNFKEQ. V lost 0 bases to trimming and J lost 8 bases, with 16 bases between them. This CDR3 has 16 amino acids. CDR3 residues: CASSQDVVKQSEKLFF. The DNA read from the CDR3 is TGTGCCAGCAGCCAAGATGTCGTCAAACAATCCGAAAAA.

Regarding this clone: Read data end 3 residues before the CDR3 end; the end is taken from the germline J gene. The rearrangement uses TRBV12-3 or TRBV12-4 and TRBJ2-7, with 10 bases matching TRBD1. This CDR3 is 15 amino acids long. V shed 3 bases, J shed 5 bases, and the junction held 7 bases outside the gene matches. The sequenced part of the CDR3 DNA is TGTGCCAGCAGTTTGACGGACAGGGGGGTTCACGAG. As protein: CASSLTDRGVHE. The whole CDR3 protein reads CASSLTDRGVHEQYF.

Incomplete CDR3 DNA: TGTGCCAGTAGTACCCTTGGACAGGGCGTGGAAGATGAAAAA. It encodes CASSTLGQGVEDEK. From start to end, the CDR3 is CASSTLGQGVEDEKLFF. The rearrangement links TRBV19 to TRBJ1-4, with 8 bases matching TRBD1. The CDR3 end lies 3 residues beyond the end of the read and is filled in from the germline J gene. V lost 4 bases and J lost 6; bases outside the gene matches: 13. This CDR3 is built from 17 residues. Looked up from germline, CDR1 is LNHDA and CDR2 is SQIVND (reference sequence).

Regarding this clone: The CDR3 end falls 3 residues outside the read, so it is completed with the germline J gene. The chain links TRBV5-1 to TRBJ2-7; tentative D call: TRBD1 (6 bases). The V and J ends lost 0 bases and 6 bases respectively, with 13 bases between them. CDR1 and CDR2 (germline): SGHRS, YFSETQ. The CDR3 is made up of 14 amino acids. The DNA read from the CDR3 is TGCGCCAGCAGCTTGGCCTTGGCAGGGGTCGAG. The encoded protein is CASSLALAGVE. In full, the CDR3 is CASSLALAGVEQYF.

The CDR3 region is CSVDIGAGGHDYTF. CDR3 DNA (partial): TGCAGCGTTGATATAGGGGCAGGAGGACACGAC. The chain carries TRBV29-1 and TRBJ1-2, with a possible D match to TRBD1 (5 bases). The read ends 3 residues shy of where the CDR3 ends; the end is completed using the germline J gene. The CDR3 consists of 14 residues. Germline CDR1 reads SQVTM; CDR2 reads ANQGSEA.